This T cell receptor (beta chain) was retrieved from a study of T cells in localized non-small cell lung cancer. Profiling relied on immunoSEQ multiplex PCR, and the TCRdb table lists in-frame clones only, not all of them. In the table there are around 64,000 clones, 91% of which are singletons. V lost 7 bases and J 0 bases, leaving 12 bases between the germline ends. Germline V gene lookup returns CDR1 SQVTM and CDR2 ANQGSEA. The CDR3 is made up of 13 amino acids. The sample in question was peripheral blood, obtained before any cancer treatment. This clonotype originated in a man aged 40 to 70 with stage I lung adenocarcinoma. The rearrangement joins TRBV29-1 to TRBJ1-1; D is undetermined. The CDR3: CSATWPLNTEAFF. In DNA form, the CDR3 reads TGCAGCGCCACCTGGCCCCTGAACACTGAAGCTTTCTTT.